The 21 T cell receptor beta chains below were found in one sample sequenced in a study of shared clonotypes between healthy human individuals. Naive-designated CD8 cells lacked CD45RO, were positively enriched for CCR7, and omitted terminally differentiated effector memory CD45RA+ cells. TCRdb keeps only in-frame clones here, not all; method: immunoSEQ multiplex PCR. The top ten clones hold around 0.097% of a sample with roughly 590,000 clones, 95% to 96% of them seen once. Material for sequencing was naive CD8+ T cells sorted from blood. These receptors were collected from a woman aged 25 to 45 in good health.

The chain joins TRBV19 to TRBJ2-7; 9 nucleotides line up with TRBD1. The J segment lost 5 bases and the V segment lost 6 bases, leaving 8 bases of the junction unmatched. CDR1 and CDR2 (germline): LNHDA, SQIVND (reference sequence). The length of the CDR3 is 14 residues. CDR3 nucleotides: TGTGCCAGTAGACCCGGGACAGGGATCAACGAGCAGTACTTC. It yields the protein CASRPGTGINEQYF.

The gene calls are TRBV9 and TRBJ2-5; TRBD2 matches at 8 bases. Trimming removed 5 bases from V and 3 bases from J; junction bases left unmatched: 6. The CDR3 spans 14 residues. CDR1 and CDR2 from the germline V gene are SGDLS and YYNGEE. The CDR3: CASRPGAGEETQYF. The DNA for the CDR3 is TGTGCCAGCAGGCCCGGAGCGGGAGAAGAGACCCAGTACTTC.

The V gene is TRBV4-1, the J gene TRBJ2-5; tentatively, D is TRBD2 (7 bases). Germline V lookup: CDR1 MGHRA, CDR2 YSYEKL. The V gene lost 3 bases and the J gene lost 3 bases, with 20 bases spanning the gap. The CDR3 runs to 17 residues. CDR3 nucleotide sequence: TGCGCCAGCAGCCACATTCTTCTAGCGGAGGGGGAAGAGACCCAGTACTTC. Amino acids: CASSHILLAEGEETQYF.

The gene calls are TRBV27 and TRBJ2-1; D perhaps matches TRBD1 (5 bases). The CDR3 is 17 residues long. The V gene lost 8 bases and the J gene lost 4 bases, with 24 bases spanning the gap. Germline CDR1 and CDR2: MNHEY and SMNVEV (reference sequence). Here the CDR3 DNA reads TGTGCCAGCGGTGAAATAGGGGCTGGACCGGCTTACAATGAGCAGTTCTTC. It codes for CASGEIGAGPAYNEQFF.

V and J are TRBV7-9 and TRBJ2-1; TRBD2 matches at 9 bases. V lost 1 base and J lost 5; bases outside the gene matches: 6. Germline CDR1 SEHNR, CDR2 FQNEAQ (reference sequence). The CDR3 sequence is 16 residues long. The CDR3 reads CASSLGRGLAHNEQFF. The CDR3 DNA follows: TGTGCCAGCAGCTTAGGTCGGGGACTAGCCCACAATGAGCAGTTCTTC. The whole variable domain, filled in from reference TRBV7-9 and TRBJ2-1, reads DTGVSQNPRHKITKRGQNVTFRCDPISEHNRLYWYRQTLGQGPEFLTYFQNEAQLEKSRLLSDRFSAERPKGSFSTLEIQRTEQGDSAMYLCASSLGRGLAHNEQFFGPGTRLTVL.

The chain carries TRBV27 and TRBJ2-3; 10 nucleotides line up with TRBD2. The ends lost 5 bases at V and 6 bases at J; junction bases unmatched: 5. This CDR3 has 14 residues. CDR1 and CDR2 from the germline V gene are MNHEY and SMNVEV (reference sequence). The CDR3 DNA reads TGTGCCAGCAGTAAGCGGGAGGGCCTCGATACGCAGTATTTT. This encodes CASSKREGLDTQYF.

This chain connects TRBV27 to TRBJ2-7, with TRBD2 matching 16 bases. V lost 4 bases to trimming and J lost 5 bases; unmatched junction nucleotides: 5. Germline V gene sequence: CDR1 MNHEY, CDR2 SMNVEV (reference sequence). This CDR3 has 16 amino acids. CDR3 bases: TGTGCCAGCAGTTGGGGACTAGCGGGAGGGCCGGACGAGCAGTACTTC. Its translation: CASSWGLAGGPDEQYF.

The chain's CDR3 is CASSMLQGAREQYF. As DNA, the CDR3 is TGCGCCAGCAGCATGTTACAGGGGGCTCGGGAGCAGTACTTC. This chain joins TRBV5-1 and TRBJ2-7, with 9 bases lining up with TRBD1. The germline CDR1 and CDR2 sequences are SGHRS and YFSETQ. This CDR3 is 14 amino acids long. Unmatched junction bases numbered 9, after V lost 4 bases and J lost 7 bases.

The chain is built from TRBV27 and TRBJ2-2, with 7 bases aligning to TRBD2. The V gene end was trimmed by 8 bases and the J gene end by 2 bases; junction bases not matched to a gene: 8. Germline-derived CDR1 and CDR2 are MNHEY and SMNVEV (reference sequence). This CDR3 comprises 15 residues. The DNA for the CDR3 is TGTGCCAGCTCCCTCAGAGCGGGAAACACCGGGGAGCTGTTTTTT. This sequence encodes CASSLRAGNTGELFF.

The chain carries TRBV28 and TRBJ1-3; D gene uncertain. The CDR3 has 13 amino acids. Germline V gene sequence: CDR1 MDHEN, CDR2 SYDVKM. V lost 3 bases to trimming and J lost 0 bases, with 3 bases between them. Written as DNA, the CDR3 is TGTGCCAGCAGTTTTTACTCTGGAAACACCATATATTTT. Translating it yields CASSFYSGNTIYF.

The chain joins TRBV19 to TRBJ1-5, with D possibly matching TRBD1 (5 bases). With 4 bases removed from V and 7 bases from J, the gap between germline ends came to 14 bases. The CDR3 consists of 14 residues. CDR1 and CDR2 (germline): LNHDA, SQIVND (reference sequence). This CDR3 reads CASSTQGAWQPQHF. In DNA, the CDR3 is TGTGCCAGTAGTACGCAGGGTGCTTGGCAGCCCCAGCATTTT. The full variable domain, its missing parts supplied by reference TRBV19 and TRBJ1-5, is DGGITQSPKYLFRKEGQNVTLSCEQNLNHDAMYWYRQDPGQGLRLIYYSQIVNDFQKGDIAEGYSVSREKKESFPLTVTSAQKNPTAFYLCASSTQGAWQPQHFGDGTRLSIL.

V is TRBV5-1 and J is TRBJ2-6, with TRBD1 matching 9 bases. With V trimmed by 2 bases and J by 1 base, 10 bases remained unmatched. From germline, CDR1 is SGHRS and CDR2 YFSETQ. The CDR3 is 19 amino acids. CDR3 loop: CASSFNRDRVDSGANVLTF. In nucleotides, the CDR3 is TGCGCCAGCAGCTTCAACCGGGACAGGGTCGATTCTGGGGCCAACGTCCTGACTTTC.

The chain employs TRBV29-1 and TRBJ1-2, with 9 bases fitting TRBD1. J gave up 2 bases and V 3 bases, and 1 base lay outside the gene matches. The CDR3 runs to 13 residues. From germline, CDR1 is SQVTM and CDR2 ANQGSEA. The DNA of the CDR3 is TGCAGCGTTGAGGACAGGGGAAACTATGGCTACACCTTC. It codes for CSVEDRGNYGYTF.

V and J are TRBV10-3 and TRBJ2-1; D remains unclear. The CDR3 runs to 14 residues. The ends were cut back, 2 bases at V and 8 bases at J, with 13 bases in the middle. Germline CDR1 and CDR2: ENHRY and SYGVKD. CDR3 sequence: CAISEAHSGDEQFF. The CDR3 coding sequence is TGTGCCATCAGTGAGGCCCACTCGGGCGATGAGCAGTTCTTC.

The CDR3 DNA reads TGTGCCAGCAGCCCTGGAGGGGATGAGCAGTTCTTC. Its protein product is CASSPGGDEQFF. The chain joins TRBV7-9 to TRBJ2-1; a weak D match, TRBD2 (6 bases). The germline V gene has CDR1 SEHNR and CDR2 FQNEAQ (reference sequence). V dropped 5 bases and J dropped 8 bases, with 10 bases sitting between them. The CDR3 contains 12 residues.

The CDR3 coding sequence is TGTGCCAGCTCTCCGGCCACGACGACCCCAGTCCACGAGCAGTACTTC. This encodes CASSPATTTPVHEQYF. This sequence joins TRBV9 and TRBJ2-7; D is unresolved. This CDR3 spans 16 amino acids. CDR1 SGDLS and CDR2 YYNGEE come from the germline V gene. V was cut by 7 bases and J by 5 bases, with 25 bases left in between.

The J gene is TRBJ2-1, the V gene TRBV6-1, with D maybe TRBD1 (5 bases). The germline V and J ends were trimmed by 7 bases and 2 bases, with 15 bases remaining between them. CDR3 size: 15 residues. Germline V lookup: CDR1 MNHNS, CDR2 SASEGT. The CDR3 protein is CASNIDDRTYNEQFF. CDR3 nucleotides: TGTGCCAGCAATATTGACGACAGAACCTACAATGAGCAGTTCTTC.

The chain has TRBV27 and TRBJ2-1; 9 bases line up with TRBD2. CDR3 length: 17 residues. Trimming removed 3 bases from V and 1 base from J; junction bases left unmatched: 7. In germline, CDR1 is MNHEY, CDR2 SMNVEV (reference sequence). This chain's CDR3 is CASSLAGGAGSYNEQFF. In nucleotides, the CDR3 is TGTGCCAGCAGTTTGGCGGGAGGGGCGGGATCCTACAATGAGCAGTTCTTC.

The rearrangement links TRBV28 to TRBJ2-7; 8 nucleotides match TRBD1. CDR1 is MDHEN and CDR2 is SYDVKM in the germline V gene. The CDR3 spans 16 residues. V trimming: 5 bases; J trimming: 3 bases; junction bases outside the gene matches: 12. In DNA, the CDR3 is TGTGCCAGCAGTCTCCACCTTGGACAGGGAAACTACGAGCAGTACTTC. This encodes CASSLHLGQGNYEQYF.

As regards this clone: The junction differs from germline at one of its ends, possibly a read error. This chain connects TRBV6-1 to TRBJ2-7; D gene ambiguous. Per germline, CDR1 MNHNS and CDR2 SASEGT. The CDR3 is 8 residues long. CDR3 region: CATYEQYF. The CDR3 DNA reads TGCGCTACCTACGAGCAGTACTTC.

The chain links TRBV6-5 to TRBJ2-2; D might be TRBD1 (6 bases). Germline lookup yields CDR1 MNHEY and CDR2 SVGAGI. This CDR3 region has 15 residues. Trimming took off 0 bases at V and 6 bases at J, with 11 bases between the two ends. The CDR3 coding sequence is TGTGCCAGCAGTTACTCGAACAAGGGGGCCGGGGAGCTGTTTTTT. Residues: CASSYSNKGAGELFF.